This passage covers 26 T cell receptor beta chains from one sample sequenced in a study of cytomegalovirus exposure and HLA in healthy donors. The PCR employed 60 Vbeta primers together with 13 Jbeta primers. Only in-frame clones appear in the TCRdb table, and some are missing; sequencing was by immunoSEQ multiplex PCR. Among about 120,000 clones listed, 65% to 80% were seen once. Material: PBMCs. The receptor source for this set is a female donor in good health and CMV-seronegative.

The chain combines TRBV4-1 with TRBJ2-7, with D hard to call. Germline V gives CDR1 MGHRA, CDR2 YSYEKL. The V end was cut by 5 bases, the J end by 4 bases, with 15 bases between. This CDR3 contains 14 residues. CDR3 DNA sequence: TGCGCCAGCAGCACCCGGTCCGGGTCGTACGAGCAGTACTTC. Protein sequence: CASSTRSGSYEQYF.

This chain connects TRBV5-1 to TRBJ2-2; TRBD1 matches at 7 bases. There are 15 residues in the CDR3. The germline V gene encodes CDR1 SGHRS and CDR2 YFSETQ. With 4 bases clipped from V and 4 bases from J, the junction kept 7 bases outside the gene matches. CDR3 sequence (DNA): TGCGCCAGCAGCGCCACAGGGGCCGGCACCGGGGAGCTGTTTTTT. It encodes CASSATGAGTGELFF.

CDR3 bases: TGCAGCGTTGGGCAGGGAGGGGGGAATGAAAAACTGTTTTTT. This encodes CSVGQGGGNEKLFF. The chain couples TRBV29-1 to TRBJ1-4, with D maybe TRBD1 (6 bases). This CDR3 has 14 residues. CDR1 is SQVTM, CDR2 ANQGSEA, per germline. V lost 4 bases and J lost 5, with 14 bases in between.

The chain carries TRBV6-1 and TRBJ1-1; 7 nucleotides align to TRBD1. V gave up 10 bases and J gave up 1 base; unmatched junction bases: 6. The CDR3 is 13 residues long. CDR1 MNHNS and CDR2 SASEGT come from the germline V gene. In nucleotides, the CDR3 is TGTGCCATAAGACAGGGAAGGAACACTGAAGCTTTCTTT. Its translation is CAIRQGRNTEAFF.

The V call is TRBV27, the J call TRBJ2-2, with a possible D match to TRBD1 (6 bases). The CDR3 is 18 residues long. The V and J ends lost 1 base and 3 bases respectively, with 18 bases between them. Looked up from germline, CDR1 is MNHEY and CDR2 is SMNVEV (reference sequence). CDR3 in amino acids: CASSLYRVRGEDTGELFF. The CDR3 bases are TGTGCCAGCAGTTTATACAGGGTCCGGGGAGAGGACACCGGGGAGCTGTTTTTT.

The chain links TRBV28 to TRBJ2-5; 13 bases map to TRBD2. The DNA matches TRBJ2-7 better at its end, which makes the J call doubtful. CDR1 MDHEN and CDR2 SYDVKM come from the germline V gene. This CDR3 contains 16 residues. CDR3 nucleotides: TGTGCCAGCAGTCCTCCCGGACTAGCGGGGGTCTACGAGCAGTACTTC. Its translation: CASSPPGLAGVYEQYF.

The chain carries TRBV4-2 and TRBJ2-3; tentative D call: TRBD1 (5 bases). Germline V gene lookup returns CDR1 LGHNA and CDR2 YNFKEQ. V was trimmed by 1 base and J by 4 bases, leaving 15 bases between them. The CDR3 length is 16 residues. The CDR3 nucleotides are TGTGCCAGCAGCCAAGGGCAGGGCTCTGGTGCAGATACGCAGTATTTT. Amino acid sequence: CASSQGQGSGADTQYF.

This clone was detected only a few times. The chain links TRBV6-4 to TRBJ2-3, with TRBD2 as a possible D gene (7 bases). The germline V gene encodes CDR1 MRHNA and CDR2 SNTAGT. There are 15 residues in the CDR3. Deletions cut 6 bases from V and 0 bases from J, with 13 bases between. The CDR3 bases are TGTGCCAGCAGCCAGAGGGGGGGGAGCACAGATACGCAGTATTTT. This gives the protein CASSQRGGSTDTQYF.

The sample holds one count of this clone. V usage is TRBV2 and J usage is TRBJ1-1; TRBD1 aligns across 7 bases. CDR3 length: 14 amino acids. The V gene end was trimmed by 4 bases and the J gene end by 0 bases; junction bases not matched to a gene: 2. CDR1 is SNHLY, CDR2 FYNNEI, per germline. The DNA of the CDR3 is TGTGCCAGCAGTGCCGGGACAGTGAACACTGAAGCTTTCTTT. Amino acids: CASSAGTVNTEAFF.

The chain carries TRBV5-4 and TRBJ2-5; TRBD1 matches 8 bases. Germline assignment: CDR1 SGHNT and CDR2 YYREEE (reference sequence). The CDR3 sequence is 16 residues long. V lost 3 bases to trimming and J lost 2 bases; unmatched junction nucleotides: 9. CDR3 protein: CASSSSQYRGQETQYF. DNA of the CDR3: TGTGCCAGCAGCTCCTCACAGTACAGGGGGCAAGAGACCCAGTACTTC.

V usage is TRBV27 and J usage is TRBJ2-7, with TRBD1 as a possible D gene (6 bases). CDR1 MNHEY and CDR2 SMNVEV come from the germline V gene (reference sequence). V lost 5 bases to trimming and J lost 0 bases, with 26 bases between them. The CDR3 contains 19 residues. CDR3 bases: TGTGCCAGCAGTCTACTATCCCCGCGTCTACAGGGACACTCCTACGAGCAGTACTTC. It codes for CASSLLSPRLQGHSYEQYF.

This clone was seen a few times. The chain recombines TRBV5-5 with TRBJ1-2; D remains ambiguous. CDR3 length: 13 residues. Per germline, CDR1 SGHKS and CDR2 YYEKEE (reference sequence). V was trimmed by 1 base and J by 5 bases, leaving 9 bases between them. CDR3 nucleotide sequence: TGTGCCAGCAGCTTGTTACAGTTATATGGCTACACCTTC. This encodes CASSLLQLYGYTF.

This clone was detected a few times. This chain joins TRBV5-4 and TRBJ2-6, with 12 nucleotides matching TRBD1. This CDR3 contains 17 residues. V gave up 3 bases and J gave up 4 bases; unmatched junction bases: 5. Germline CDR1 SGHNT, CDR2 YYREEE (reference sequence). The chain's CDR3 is CASSSGQGARGANVLTF. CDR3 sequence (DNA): TGTGCCAGCAGCTCGGGACAGGGGGCACGGGGGGCCAACGTCCTGACTTTC.

CDR3 DNA: TGCAGCGTTCGCGGGACAGGGGATTCACCCCTCCACTTT. It yields the protein CSVRGTGDSPLHF. V gene TRBV29-1 combines with J gene TRBJ1-6; 10 bases match TRBD1. The CDR3 runs to 13 residues. Trimming removed 5 bases from V and 8 bases from J; junction bases left unmatched: 3. Germline CDR1 and CDR2: SQVTM and ANQGSEA.

Here the CDR3 DNA reads TGTGCCAGCAGGCCGAGCGGGGAGGTTGAGACCCAGTACTTC. It yields the protein CASRPSGEVETQYF. V is TRBV27 and J is TRBJ2-5, with 7 bases matching TRBD2. The junction had 9 bases not matched to a gene; V was cut back by 6 bases and J by 5 bases. This CDR3 is 14 amino acids long. Germline assignment: CDR1 MNHEY and CDR2 SMNVEV (reference sequence).

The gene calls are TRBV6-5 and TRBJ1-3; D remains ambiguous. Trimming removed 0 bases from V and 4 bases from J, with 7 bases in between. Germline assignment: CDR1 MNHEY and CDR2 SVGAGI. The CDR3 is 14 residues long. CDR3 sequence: CASSYSSIGNTIYF. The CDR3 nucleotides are TGTGCCAGCAGTTACTCGAGTATAGGAAACACCATATATTTT.

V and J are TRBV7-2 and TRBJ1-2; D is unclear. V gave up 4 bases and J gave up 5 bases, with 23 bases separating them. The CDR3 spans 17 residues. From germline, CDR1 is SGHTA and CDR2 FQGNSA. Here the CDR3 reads CASSSFSVVASSYGYTF. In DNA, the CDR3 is TGTGCCAGCAGCTCATTTTCTGTAGTAGCCTCCTCTTATGGCTACACCTTC.

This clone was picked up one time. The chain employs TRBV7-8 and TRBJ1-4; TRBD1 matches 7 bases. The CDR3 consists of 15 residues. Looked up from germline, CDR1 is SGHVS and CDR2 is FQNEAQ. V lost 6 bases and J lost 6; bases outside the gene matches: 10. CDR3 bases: TGTGCCAGCAGACCTACAGGGGCGAGTTATGAAAAACTGTTTTTT. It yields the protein CASRPTGASYEKLFF.

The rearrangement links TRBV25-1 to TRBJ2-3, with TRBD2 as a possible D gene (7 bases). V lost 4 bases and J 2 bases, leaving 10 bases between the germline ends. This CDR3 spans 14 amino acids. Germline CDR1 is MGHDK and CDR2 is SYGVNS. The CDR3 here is CASSGAGATDTQYF. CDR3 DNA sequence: TGTGCCAGCAGTGGGGCGGGGGCCACAGATACGCAGTATTTT. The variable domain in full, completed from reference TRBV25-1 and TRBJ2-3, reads EADIYQTPRYLVIGTGKKITLECSQTMGHDKMYWYQQDPGMELHLIHYSYGVNSTEKGDLSSESTVSRIRTEHFPLTLESARPSHTSQYLCASSGAGATDTQYFGPGTRLTVL.

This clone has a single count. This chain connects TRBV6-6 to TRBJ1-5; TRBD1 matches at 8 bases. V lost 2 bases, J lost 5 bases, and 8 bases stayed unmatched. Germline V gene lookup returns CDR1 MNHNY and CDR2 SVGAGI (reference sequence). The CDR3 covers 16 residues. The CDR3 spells CASSYTPTGEHQPQHF. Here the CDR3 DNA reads TGTGCCAGCAGTTACACGCCGACAGGGGAACATCAGCCCCAGCATTTT.

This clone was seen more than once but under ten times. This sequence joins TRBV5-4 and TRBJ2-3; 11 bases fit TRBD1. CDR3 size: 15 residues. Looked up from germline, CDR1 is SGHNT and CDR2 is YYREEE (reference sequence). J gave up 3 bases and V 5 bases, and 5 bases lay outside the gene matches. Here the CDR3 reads CASSSGQGVTDTQYF. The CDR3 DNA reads TGTGCCAGCAGTTCGGGACAGGGGGTTACAGATACGCAGTATTTT.

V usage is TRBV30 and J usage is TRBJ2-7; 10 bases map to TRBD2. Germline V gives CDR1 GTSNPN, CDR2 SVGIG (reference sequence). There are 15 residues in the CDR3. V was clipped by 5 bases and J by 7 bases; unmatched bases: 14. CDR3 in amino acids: CAWGLAGALLSEQYF. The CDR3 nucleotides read TGTGCCTGGGGCCTAGCGGGGGCTCTCCTATCGGAGCAGTACTTC.

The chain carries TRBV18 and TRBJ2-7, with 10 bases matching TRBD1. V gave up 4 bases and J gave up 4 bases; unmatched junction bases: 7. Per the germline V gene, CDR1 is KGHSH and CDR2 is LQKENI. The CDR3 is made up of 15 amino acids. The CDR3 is CASSLGQGVMYEQYF. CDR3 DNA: TGTGCCAGCTCACTCGGACAGGGGGTTATGTACGAGCAGTACTTC.

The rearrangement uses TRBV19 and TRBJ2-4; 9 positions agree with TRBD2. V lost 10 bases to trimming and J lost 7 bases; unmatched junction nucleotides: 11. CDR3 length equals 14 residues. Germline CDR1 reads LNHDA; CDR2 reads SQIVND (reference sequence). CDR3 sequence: CATDTGTSFNIQYF. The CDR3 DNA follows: TGTGCCACCGATACGGGGACTAGCTTTAACATTCAGTACTTC. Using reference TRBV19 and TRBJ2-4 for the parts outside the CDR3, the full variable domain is DGGITQSPKYLFRKEGQNVTLSCEQNLNHDAMYWYRQDPGQGLRLIYYSQIVNDFQKGDIAEGYSVSREKKESFPLTVTSAQKNPTAFYLCATDTGTSFNIQYFGAGTRLSVL.

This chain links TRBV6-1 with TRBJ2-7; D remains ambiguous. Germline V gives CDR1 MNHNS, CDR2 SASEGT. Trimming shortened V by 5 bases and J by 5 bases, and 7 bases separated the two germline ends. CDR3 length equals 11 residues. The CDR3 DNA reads TGTGCCAGCAGTAATAGTAACGAGCAGTACTTC. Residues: CASSNSNEQYF.

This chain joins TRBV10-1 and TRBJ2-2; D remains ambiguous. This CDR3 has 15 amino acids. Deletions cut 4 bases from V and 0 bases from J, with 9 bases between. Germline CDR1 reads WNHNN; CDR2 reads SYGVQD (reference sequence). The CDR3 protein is CASSVDGPNTGELFF. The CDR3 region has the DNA TGCGCCAGCAGTGTGGATGGGCCGAACACCGGGGAGCTGTTTTTT.